Presented here are 32 T cell receptor beta chains from one specimen sequenced in a study of blood T cell repertoires in COVID-19. Some clones are missing from TCRdb's copy, which holds only in-frame ones; the method was immunoSEQ multiplex PCR. This sample has some 70,000 clones, with approximately 90% found just once. Sequenced: peripheral blood. The receptors derive from a man in his thirties or forties with acute or convalescent COVID-19.

The J gene is TRBJ2-1, the V gene TRBV6-4; 9 nucleotides match TRBD2. In germline, CDR1 is MRHNA, CDR2 SNTAGT. The J segment lost 6 bases and the V segment lost 2 bases, leaving 8 bases of the junction unmatched. The CDR3 loop spans 16 amino acids. The CDR3 nucleotides are TGTGCCAGCAGTGACCAGGGACTAGCAACTGGCAATGAGCAGTTCTTC. Translating gives CASSDQGLATGNEQFF.

The chain has TRBV5-6 and TRBJ1-1; a possible D gene is TRBD1 (5 bases). In germline, CDR1 is SGHDT, CDR2 YYEEEE. V was pared by 0 bases and J by 3 bases, with 12 bases between. This CDR3 comprises 15 residues. The CDR3 reads CASSLVGGRYTEAFF. As DNA, the CDR3 is TGTGCCAGCAGCTTGGTGGGGGGGAGGTACACTGAAGCTTTCTTT.

The chain combines TRBV6-2 or TRBV6-3 with TRBJ1-1, with 7 nucleotides matching TRBD1. This CDR3 has 14 residues. The V segment lost 5 bases and the J segment 5 bases; nucleotides outside the gene matches: 8. Per the germline V gene, CDR1 is MNHEY and CDR2 is SVGEGT. The chain's CDR3 is CASSTGTARTEAFF. The CDR3 coding sequence is TGTGCCAGCAGTACCGGGACAGCAAGGACTGAAGCTTTCTTT.

The rearrangement joins TRBV5-6 to TRBJ1-2; TRBD1 matches at 10 bases. Germline lookup yields CDR1 SGHDT and CDR2 YYEEEE. V lost 3 bases to trimming and J lost 4 bases; unmatched junction nucleotides: 0. This CDR3 has 13 amino acids. This chain's CDR3 is CASSWTGGYGYTF. CDR3 DNA: TGTGCCAGCAGCTGGACAGGGGGCTATGGCTACACCTTC.

The CDR3 spells CASSSVEGDNSPLHF. The CDR3 DNA is TGTGCCAGCAGTTCCGTCGAGGGGGATAATTCACCCCTCCACTTT. J is TRBJ1-6 and V is TRBV28; a possible D gene is TRBD1 (6 bases). The germline V gene has CDR1 MDHEN and CDR2 SYDVKM. CDR3 length equals 15 residues. The V gene lost 4 bases and the J gene lost 5 bases, with 12 bases spanning the gap.

The chain employs TRBV30 and TRBJ2-1, with 11 nucleotides matching TRBD2. The V gene end was trimmed by 2 bases and the J gene end by 6 bases; junction bases not matched to a gene: 12. The CDR3 spans 17 residues. CDR1 and CDR2 from the germline V gene are GTSNPN and SVGIG (reference sequence). The CDR3 nucleotides are TGTGCCTGGAGTAATATTTTTAGTAGCGGGAGGGTCAATGAGCAGTTCTTC. Its translation is CAWSNIFSSGRVNEQFF.

CDR3 protein: CAWSRGNRNTEAFF. CDR3 in DNA: TGTGCCTGGAGTAGGGGAAATAGGAACACTGAAGCTTTCTTT. This sequence joins TRBV30 and TRBJ1-1; a weak D match, TRBD1 (5 bases). Germline V gene data show CDR1 as GTSNPN and CDR2 as SVGIG (reference sequence). Trimming removed 2 bases at V and 1 base at J, with 11 bases between. The CDR3 is 14 amino acids. The complete variable domain, with remaining parts taken from reference TRBV30 and TRBJ1-1, reads SQTIHQWPATLVQPVGSPLSLECTVEGTSNPNLYWYRQAAGRGLQLLFYSVGIGQISSEVPQNLSASRPQDRQFILSSKKLLLSDSGFYLCAWSRGNRNTEAFFGQGTRLTVV.

The chain carries TRBV7-3 and TRBJ2-5; 8 bases agree with TRBD2. The J segment lost 8 bases and the V segment lost 5 bases, leaving 7 bases of the junction unmatched. This CDR3 comprises 13 residues. From germline, CDR1 is SGHTA and CDR2 FQGTGA. The CDR3 sequence: CASSILAGSTQYF. The CDR3 DNA reads as TGTGCCAGCAGCATTTTAGCGGGAAGTACCCAGTACTTC.

This clone was seen only once. This chain links TRBV4-1 with TRBJ1-4; a possible D gene is TRBD1 (6 bases). The CDR3 consists of 16 residues. From germline, CDR1 is MGHRA and CDR2 YSYEKL. Trimming shortened V by 4 bases and J by 2 bases, and 14 bases separated the two germline ends. CDR3 amino acids: CASSLVEGVTNEKLFF. The CDR3 DNA reads TGCGCCAGCAGCCTCGTCGAGGGGGTCACTAATGAAAAACTGTTTTTT.

The V call is TRBV7-2, the J call TRBJ2-7, with 11 bases aligning to TRBD2. V trimming: 5 bases; J trimming: 4 bases; junction bases outside the gene matches: 7. The CDR3 totals 15 residues. Germline CDR1 reads SGHTA; CDR2 reads FQGNSA. The CDR3 coding sequence is TGTGCCAGCAGCCCTCAGGGGACTAGCGGATACGAGCAGTACTTC. Translation gives CASSPQGTSGYEQYF. Looking up the rest from reference TRBV7-2 and TRBJ2-7 gives the full variable domain: GAGVSQSPSNKVTEKGKDVELRCDPISGHTALYWYRQSLGQGLEFLIYFQGNSAPDKSGLPSDRFSAERTGGSVSTLTIQRTQQEDSAVYLCASSPQGTSGYEQYFGPGTRLTVT.

The rearrangement uses TRBV4-2 and TRBJ2-4, with 7 bases that match TRBD1. The CDR3 sequence is 15 residues long. V was clipped by 3 bases and J by 7 bases; unmatched bases: 9. The germline V gene has CDR1 LGHNA and CDR2 YNFKEQ. CDR3 nucleotides: TGTGCCAGCAGCCATGACTGGGACAGCTCCAACATTCAGTACTTC. Amino acid sequence: CASSHDWDSSNIQYF.

This clone was counted between two and nine times. The chain couples TRBV7-2 to TRBJ2-7; 7 bases line up with TRBD1. CDR1 is SGHTA and CDR2 is FQGNSA in the germline V gene. V was clipped by 6 bases and J by 4 bases; unmatched bases: 6. The CDR3 sequence is 13 residues long. The CDR3 sequence is CASRGQRAYEQYF. CDR3 sequence (DNA): TGTGCCAGCAGGGGACAGAGGGCTTACGAGCAGTACTTC.

This chain uses TRBV7-2 with TRBJ2-5; TRBD2 matches 10 bases. The CDR3 is 16 residues long. Germline-derived CDR1 and CDR2 are SGHTA and FQGNSA. V shed 1 base and J 5 bases; nucleotides not matched to a gene: 7. CDR3 nucleotide sequence: TGTGCCAGCAGCTTAGGTCGGAGCGGGAGGGGGGAGACCCAGTACTTC. This sequence encodes CASSLGRSGRGETQYF.

The V gene is TRBV11-1, the J gene TRBJ2-7, with TRBD1 matching 10 bases. Trimming took 3 bases from V and 2 from J; bases not matched to a gene: 4. The germline CDR1 and CDR2 sequences are SGHAT and FQDESV (reference sequence). The CDR3 length is 15 residues. CDR3 in amino acids: CASSFGQGVPYEQYF. CDR3 coding DNA: TGTGCCAGCAGCTTTGGACAGGGGGTTCCCTACGAGCAGTACTTC.

This clone came up once. The V call is TRBV7-2, the J call TRBJ2-4; the match to TRBD2 covers 7 bases. The V gene's germline CDR1 is SGHTA and CDR2 FQGNSA. The CDR3 has 16 amino acids. V was pared by 1 base and J by 2 bases, with 5 bases of the junction left unmatched. The CDR3 reads CASSLVGGGTKNIQYF. CDR3 in DNA: TGTGCCAGCAGCTTAGTCGGGGGAGGGACCAAAAACATTCAGTACTTC.

This chain links TRBV4-3 with TRBJ2-1, with D maybe TRBD2 (5 bases). V dropped 0 bases and J dropped 2 bases, with 14 bases sitting between them. The CDR3 has 17 residues. The V gene's germline CDR1 is LGHNA and CDR2 YSLEER. The CDR3 region is CASSQEHAGSPYNEQFF. In DNA form, the CDR3 reads TGCGCCAGCAGCCAAGAACACGCGGGTTCCCCCTACAATGAGCAGTTCTTC.

The chain joins TRBV5-4 to TRBJ2-1; 10 bases line up with TRBD2. The germline V gene encodes CDR1 SGHNT and CDR2 YYREEE (reference sequence). Trimming at V came to 4 bases and at J to 4 bases, leaving 11 bases not matched to a gene. CDR3 length: 17 amino acids. Here the CDR3 reads CASSLTAGGLIYNEQFF. The CDR3 DNA follows: TGTGCCAGCAGCCTAACAGCGGGAGGGCTTATTTACAATGAGCAGTTCTTC.

This chain uses TRBV28 with TRBJ1-1; possibly TRBD1 for D (5 bases). The CDR3 is made up of 13 amino acids. Germline V CDR1 and CDR2: MDHEN, SYDVKM. V lost 7 bases to trimming and J lost 5 bases, with 14 bases between them. The CDR3: CASNQHAGTEAFF. The CDR3 DNA reads as TGTGCCAGCAACCAACACGCAGGGACTGAAGCTTTCTTT.

The rearrangement links TRBV6-1 to TRBJ2-7, with 10 bases lining up with TRBD2. The CDR3 is 14 residues long. The J segment lost 3 bases and the V segment lost 2 bases, leaving 1 base of the junction unmatched. Germline-derived CDR1 and CDR2 are MNHNS and SASEGT. The CDR3 region is CASSETSGNYEQYF. The CDR3 bases are TGTGCCAGCAGTGAAACTAGCGGGAACTACGAGCAGTACTTC.

The chain's CDR3 is CASTARGAKTEAFF. The CDR3 region has the DNA TGTGCCAGTACCGCTCGGGGGGCTAAGACTGAAGCTTTCTTT. The chain recombines TRBV19 with TRBJ1-1; a weak D match, TRBD1 (6 bases). The germline CDR1 and CDR2 sequences are LNHDA and SQIVND (reference sequence). The CDR3 is 14 amino acids. The V end was cut by 7 bases, the J end by 5 bases, with 17 bases between. The full variable domain, in which reference TRBV19 and TRBJ1-1 provide the parts outside the CDR3, is DGGITQSPKYLFRKEGQNVTLSCEQNLNHDAMYWYRQDPGQGLRLIYYSQIVNDFQKGDIAEGYSVSREKKESFPLTVTSAQKNPTAFYLCASTARGAKTEAFFGQGTRLTVV.

The J gene is TRBJ2-6, the V gene TRBV19, with TRBD2 as a possible D gene (5 bases). Germline values: CDR1 LNHDA, CDR2 SQIVND (reference sequence). V lost 5 bases to trimming and J lost 0 bases, with 14 bases between them. This CDR3 has 17 amino acids. The CDR3 nucleotides are TGTGCCAGTAGTGAGGGCAGGAGTTACTCTGGGGCCAACGTCCTGACTTTC. As protein: CASSEGRSYSGANVLTF.

The V and J genes are TRBV27 and TRBJ2-1, with TRBD2 matching 10 bases. This CDR3 region has 18 residues. Germline CDR1 is MNHEY and CDR2 is SMNVEV (reference sequence). Trimming took 3 bases from V and 3 from J; bases not matched to a gene: 11. CDR3 sequence reads: CASSFSGRWTSGYNEQFF. CDR3 in DNA: TGTGCCAGCAGTTTCTCCGGTCGATGGACTAGCGGCTACAATGAGCAGTTCTTC.

The chain carries TRBV27 and TRBJ2-7, with 11 bases fitting TRBD1. The CDR3 has 13 amino acids. Trimming cost V 8 bases and J 6 bases; bases outside gene matches: 6. Germline CDR1 reads MNHEY; CDR2 reads SMNVEV (reference sequence). Written as DNA, the CDR3 is TGTGCCAGCTCCCGGGACAGGGGGGCCGAGCAGTACTTC. Translating it yields CASSRDRGAEQYF.

The rearrangement uses TRBV7-3 and TRBJ2-1, with 8 positions matching TRBD2. Trimming at V came to 5 bases and at J to 13 bases, leaving 16 bases not matched to a gene. The CDR3 is 15 residues long. The germline CDR1 and CDR2 sequences are SGHTA and FQGTGA. The CDR3: CASSPQGGSGSGQFF. The CDR3 DNA reads as TGTGCCAGCAGCCCACAAGGGGGAAGCGGGAGTGGCCAGTTCTTC.

This clone appeared a single time. V gene TRBV29-1 combines with J gene TRBJ2-7, with 9 bases matching TRBD1. The length of the CDR3 is 14 residues. Germline loops: CDR1 SQVTM, CDR2 ANQGSEA. The trim removed 6 bases at V and 1 base at J, leaving 7 bases unmatched. CDR3 sequence reads: CSVLRGTGSYEQYF. The CDR3, as DNA: TGCAGCGTACTACGGGGGACAGGGTCCTACGAGCAGTACTTC.

The chain is built from TRBV5-4 and TRBJ1-4; 7 nucleotides agree with TRBD1. The CDR3 spans 16 residues. Germline CDR1 is SGHNT and CDR2 is YYREEE (reference sequence). V trimming: 7 bases; J trimming: 2 bases; junction bases outside the gene matches: 11. The CDR3 nucleotides read TGTGCCAGCCCCCACAGGGGTTTATCGACTAATGAAAAACTGTTTTTT. Translated, it gives CASPHRGLSTNEKLFF. The full variable domain, completed using reference TRBV5-4 and TRBJ1-4, is ETGVTQSPTHLIKTRGQQVTLRCSSQSGHNTVSWYQQALGQGPQFIFQYYREEENGRGNFPPRFSGLQFPNYSSELNVNALELDDSALYLCASPHRGLSTNEKLFFGSGTQLSVL.

V and J are TRBV5-1 and TRBJ1-3; 11 nucleotides line up with TRBD1. V shed 4 bases, J shed 8 bases, and the junction held 2 bases outside the gene matches. The CDR3 totals 13 residues. Germline-derived CDR1 and CDR2 are SGHRS and YFSETQ. CDR3 sequence (DNA): TGCGCCAGCAGCCGGGACAGGGGGGACACCATATATTTT. As protein: CASSRDRGDTIYF.

The chain links TRBV4-1 to TRBJ1-2, with 8 bases fitting TRBD1. The V gene's germline CDR1 is MGHRA and CDR2 YSYEKL. The CDR3 loop spans 14 amino acids. V shed 5 bases and J 3 bases; nucleotides not matched to a gene: 5. The chain's CDR3 is CASSSGQGDYGYTF. In DNA form, the CDR3 reads TGCGCCAGCAGCAGTGGACAGGGCGACTATGGCTACACCTTC.

This rearrangement joins TRBV6-5 to TRBJ1-6; maybe TRBD1 (6 bases). The CDR3 is made up of 13 amino acids. The V gene's germline CDR1 is MNHEY and CDR2 SVGAGI. V dropped 7 bases and J dropped 5 bases, with 9 bases sitting between them. Here the CDR3 DNA reads TGTGCCAGCACAGGGGTAAATAATTCACCCCTCCACTTT. It translates to CASTGVNNSPLHF.

V gene TRBV25-1 combines with J gene TRBJ1-6; TRBD1 matches at 8 bases. CDR1 and CDR2 from the germline V gene are MGHDK and SYGVNS. The ends lost 4 bases at V and 10 bases at J; junction bases unmatched: 6. This CDR3 spans 14 amino acids. CDR3 in amino acids: CASSGGQGGSPLHF. In nucleotides, the CDR3 is TGTGCCAGCAGTGGTGGACAGGGCGGGTCACCCCTCCACTTT.

The rearrangement joins TRBV11-2 to TRBJ2-5; a possible D gene is TRBD1 (7 bases). CDR1 SGHAT and CDR2 FQNNGV come from the germline V gene. The CDR3 extends over 12 amino acids. The CDR3 bases are TGTCCAAAGGAGGGGGCGCGGGAGACCCAGTACTTC. Amino acid sequence: CPKEGARETQYF.

J is TRBJ1-2 and V is TRBV24-1; TRBD1 matches 8 bases. Germline loops: CDR1 KGHDR, CDR2 SFDVKD. V was pared by 2 bases and J by 1 base, with 5 bases of the junction left unmatched. This CDR3 spans 16 amino acids. The CDR3 region is CATSDSGGSLNYGYTF. The CDR3 nucleotides read TGTGCCACCAGTGATTCAGGGGGCTCCCTTAACTATGGCTACACCTTC.